What follows are 7 T cell receptor beta chains derived from one specimen sequenced in a study of early T cells in non-severe SARS-CoV-2 infection. Via MiXCR, TCRdb re-called the 5' RACE reads, giving one row per CDR3 protein. The sample has over 85,000 distinct CDR3 sequences, roughly 12% seen once; the top ten hold approximately 3.8%. The sample was whole blood, taken at baseline. These TCRs come from an adult who was a healthcare worker with PCR-confirmed SARS-CoV-2 infection or an uninfected control (not recorded which).

The CDR3 here is CSARILAGVADTQYF. DNA of the CDR3: TGCAGTGCTAGAATACTAGCGGGAGTGGCGGATACGCAGTATTTT. The chain links TRBV20-1 to TRBJ2-3; 11 bases fit TRBD2. The ends lost 2 bases at V and 6 bases at J; junction bases unmatched: 7. There are 15 residues in the CDR3. Germline V gene data show CDR1 as DFQATT and CDR2 as SNEGSKA (reference sequence).

The sample holds many counts of this clonotype. The CDR3 reads CASSLGLATNTDTQYF. CDR3 sequence (DNA): TGTGCCAGCAGCTTGGGACTAGCTACCAACACAGATACGCAGTATTTT. The gene calls are TRBV7-3 and TRBJ2-3, with 9 bases identical to TRBD2. CDR1 and CDR2 (germline): SGHTA, FQGTGA. V lost 3 bases to trimming and J lost 2 bases; unmatched junction nucleotides: 6. The CDR3 is made up of 16 amino acids.

This clonotype was found a few times. This chain links TRBV20-1 with TRBJ2-3; D ambiguous. The CDR3 is 12 residues long. The V gene's germline CDR1 is DFQATT and CDR2 SNEGSKA (reference sequence). V lost 0 bases and J lost 3, with 4 bases in between. CDR3 coding DNA: TGCAGTGCTAGAGATCTGACAGATACGCAGTATTTT. This sequence encodes CSARDLTDTQYF.

This clonotype appeared a few times. J is TRBJ2-1 and V is TRBV29-1, with TRBD1 matching 7 bases. V dropped 6 bases and J dropped 2; count of bases not matched to a gene: 10. Germline loops: CDR1 SQVTM, CDR2 ANQGSEA. CDR3 size: 15 residues. Here the CDR3 reads CSVDPTGAPYNEQFF. CDR3 bases: TGCAGCGTGGACCCTACAGGGGCCCCCTACAATGAGCAGTTCTTC.

This clonotype was seen a handful of times. This sequence joins TRBV7-9 and TRBJ1-1; D remains ambiguous. V was cut by 0 bases and J by 1 base, with 6 bases left in between. There are 14 residues in the CDR3. Germline V gene lookup returns CDR1 SEHNR and CDR2 FQNEAQ (reference sequence). In DNA form, the CDR3 reads TGTGCCAGCAGCTTAGCAGACCCGAACACTGAAGCTTTCTTT. Translation gives CASSLADPNTEAFF.

J is TRBJ1-1 and V is TRBV14; D is ambiguous. V lost 4 bases, J lost 2 bases, and 8 bases lay in between. The germline CDR1 and CDR2 sequences are SGHDN and FVKESK. The CDR3 runs 13 residues. For the CDR3, the DNA is TGTGCCAGCAGCCGCCACGGAAACACTGAAGCTTTCTTT. As protein: CASSRHGNTEAFF.

In its sample, this clonotype was seen many times. The rearrangement joins TRBV10-1 to TRBJ1-2, with D possibly TRBD1 on 6 matching bases. The CDR3 contains 17 residues. Germline V gene sequence: CDR1 WNHNN, CDR2 SYGVQD (reference sequence). Trimming left V 5 bases short and J 1 base short, with 20 bases between. This CDR3 reads CASSPLITGSHNYGYTF. The CDR3 nucleotides are TGCGCCAGCAGTCCGCTTATCACAGGGTCCCATAACTATGGCTACACCTTC.